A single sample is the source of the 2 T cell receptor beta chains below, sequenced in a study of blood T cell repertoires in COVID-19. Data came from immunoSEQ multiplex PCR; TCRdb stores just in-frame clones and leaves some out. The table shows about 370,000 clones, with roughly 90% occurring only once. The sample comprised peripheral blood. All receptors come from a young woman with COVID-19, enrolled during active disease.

The CDR3 DNA is TGTGCCAGCAGTGACTTGGCGGGAGTTTACAATGAGCAGTTCTTC. This gives the protein CASSDLAGVYNEQFF. This chain links TRBV6-4 with TRBJ2-1; TRBD2 matches at 7 bases. The CDR3 spans 15 residues. The germline gives CDR1 MRHNA, CDR2 SNTAGT. Losses at the gene ends were 1 base for V and 4 bases for J; bases not matched to a gene: 4.

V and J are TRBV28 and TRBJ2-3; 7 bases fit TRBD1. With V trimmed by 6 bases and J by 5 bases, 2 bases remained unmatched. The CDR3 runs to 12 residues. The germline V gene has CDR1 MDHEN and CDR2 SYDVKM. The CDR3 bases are TGTGCCAGCAGAGACAGGGAAGATACGCAGTATTTT. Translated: CASRDREDTQYF.